A single sample gave rise to the 21 T cell receptor beta chains below, sequenced in a study of T cells after yellow fever vaccination. TCRdb reanalysed the 5' RACE reads using MiXCR and keeps one entry per CDR3 protein. The repertoire consists of about 30,000 distinct CDR3 sequences, with over 4.5% occurring once and the leading ten covering roughly 41%. The sample here was CD8+ T cells sorted from PBMCs, taken 10 days after the yellow fever booster vaccination. All receptors come from a man aged 25-45 years who received the YFV17D yellow fever vaccine.

This clonotype was counted ten times or more. The chain joins TRBV10-3 to TRBJ2-7; a possible D gene is TRBD1 (5 bases). Germline CDR1 and CDR2: ENHRY and SYGVKD. The CDR3 consists of 13 residues. Between the trimmed V and J ends, which lost 5 bases and 3 bases, there was a span of 11 bases. The CDR3: CAISSGPHYEQYF. In DNA form, the CDR3 reads TGTGCCATCAGTTCAGGGCCGCACTACGAGCAGTACTTC.

Ten or more counts support this clonotype. CDR3 in DNA: TGTGCCAGCAGTGAAATATCAGATACGCAGTATTTT. Its translation: CASSEISDTQYF. The chain combines TRBV6-1 with TRBJ2-3, with D hard to call. V lost 2 bases to trimming and J lost 4 bases, with 4 bases between them. Germline V lookup: CDR1 MNHNS, CDR2 SASEGT. This CDR3 contains 12 residues.

This clonotype was seen at least ten times. The V and J genes are TRBV20-1 and TRBJ2-2, with TRBD2 as a possible D gene (7 bases). Germline CDR1 is DFQATT and CDR2 is SNEGSKA (reference sequence). V was pared by 5 bases and J by 4 bases, with 32 bases between. The CDR3 is 20 amino acids. The CDR3 protein is CSALDSTGALAESGTGELFF. The CDR3 DNA follows: TGCAGTGCTCTGGACAGTACGGGGGCCCTAGCGGAATCGGGCACCGGGGAGCTGTTTTTT.

The table lists this clonotype with many counts. The V gene is TRBV4-2, the J gene TRBJ2-3, with a tentative D call TRBD2 (6 bases). Germline CDR1 reads LGHNA; CDR2 reads YNFKEQ. The germline V and J ends were trimmed by 1 base and 8 bases, with 10 bases remaining between them. CDR3 length: 13 amino acids. The CDR3 region is CASSQAGVGTQYF. CDR3 nucleotides: TGTGCCAGCAGCCAAGCGGGAGTAGGTACGCAGTATTTT.

This clonotype was seen many times. The J gene is TRBJ2-5, the V gene TRBV7-2; 8 nucleotides agree with TRBD2. The CDR3 covers 14 residues. Looked up from germline, CDR1 is SGHTA and CDR2 is FQGNSA. V trimming: 8 bases; J trimming: 5 bases; junction bases outside the gene matches: 10. CDR3 nucleotides: TGTGCCAGCTCTGGCGGTAGCGGGATGGAGACCCAGTACTTC. Amino acids: CASSGGSGMETQYF.

In this sample, this clonotype turned up many times. The chain couples TRBV5-1 to TRBJ2-1; no definite D call. V gave up 0 bases and J gave up 3 bases, with 7 bases separating them. CDR3 length: 14 residues. Germline V gives CDR1 SGHRS, CDR2 YFSETQ. The CDR3 coding sequence is TGCGCCAGCAGCTTGGCGGGTTACTACAATGAGCAGTTCTTC. Translated, it gives CASSLAGYYNEQFF.

V usage is TRBV7-9 and J usage is TRBJ2-3, with 8 bases lining up with TRBD2. The CDR3 runs to 15 residues. Germline V CDR1 and CDR2: SEHNR, FQNEAQ (reference sequence). V shed 8 bases and J 6 bases; nucleotides not matched to a gene: 13. The DNA of the CDR3 is TGTGCCAGCGACTCGGGAATAGCGGGGACGGATACGCAGTATTTT. Amino acids: CASDSGIAGTDTQYF.

This clonotype was found many times. The CDR3 loop is CASSPGLAGSDTQYF. CDR3 coding DNA: TGTGCCAGCAGCCCTGGACTAGCGGGCTCGGATACGCAGTATTTT. J is TRBJ2-3 and V is TRBV7-2; TRBD2 matches at 11 bases. Trimming removed 5 bases from V and 6 bases from J; junction bases left unmatched: 7. Germline values: CDR1 SGHTA, CDR2 FQGNSA. This CDR3 contains 15 residues.

This clonotype was observed many times. The CDR3: CASSQDGAGGFSDEQYF. The CDR3 DNA sequence: TGCGCCAGCAGCCAAGATGGGGCGGGAGGGTTTTCCGACGAGCAGTACTTC. The rearrangement links TRBV4-3 to TRBJ2-7; TRBD2 matches at 9 bases. Germline CDR1 reads LGHNA; CDR2 reads YSLEER. This CDR3 region has 17 residues. J was trimmed by 5 bases and V by 0 bases; bases with no gene match: 11.

This clonotype was seen at least ten times. The genes are TRBV7-9 and TRBJ1-2; no clear D. Per germline, CDR1 SEHNR and CDR2 FQNEAQ (reference sequence). V lost 6 bases and J lost 6, with 8 bases in between. The CDR3 is 11 residues long. The CDR3 here is CASSFDNGYTF. CDR3 nucleotides: TGTGCCAGCAGTTTCGACAATGGCTACACCTTC.

This clonotype was observed many times. The rearrangement joins TRBV19 to TRBJ2-6; 10 bases agree with TRBD2. This CDR3 region has 16 residues. With 5 bases clipped from V and 0 bases from J, the junction kept 1 base outside the gene matches. In germline, CDR1 is LNHDA, CDR2 SQIVND (reference sequence). CDR3 sequence (DNA): TGTGCCAGTAGTTCTAGCGGGAGCTCTGGGGCCAACGTCCTGACTTTC. Residues: CASSSSGSSGANVLTF.

This clonotype was picked up many times. The chain has TRBV5-4 and TRBJ2-1, with D perhaps given as TRBD1 or TRBD2 (5 bases each). Germline V gene lookup returns CDR1 SGHNT and CDR2 YYREEE (reference sequence). The CDR3 spans 19 residues. V was pared by 2 bases and J by 0 bases, with 21 bases between. The CDR3 loop is CASSFPGQNSMSSYNEQFF. The CDR3 coding sequence is TGTGCCAGCAGCTTCCCGGGGCAAAACTCGATGAGCTCCTACAATGAGCAGTTCTTC.

At least ten counts were recorded for this clonotype. The chain uses TRBV27 and TRBJ2-7, with D perhaps matching TRBD1 (6 bases). Germline loops: CDR1 MNHEY, CDR2 SMNVEV (reference sequence). This CDR3 is 13 amino acids long. Trimming cost V 6 bases and J 4 bases, with 13 bases left between them. The CDR3 sequence: CASSDGQKYEQYF. The DNA of the CDR3 is TGTGCCAGCAGCGACGGACAGAAGTACGAGCAGTACTTC.

This clonotype was observed at least ten times. The rearrangement uses TRBV30 and TRBJ2-5; 7 bases agree with TRBD1. The CDR3 sequence is 15 residues long. J was trimmed by 0 bases and V by 3 bases; bases with no gene match: 7. The germline CDR1 and CDR2 sequences are GTSNPN and SVGIG (reference sequence). The CDR3 region is CAWRHGTAYQETQYF. The CDR3 coding sequence is TGTGCCTGGAGACACGGGACAGCTTACCAAGAGACCCAGTACTTC.

In its sample, this clonotype was seen many times. The V gene is TRBV19, the J gene TRBJ2-3; 8 positions agree with TRBD1. Per germline, CDR1 LNHDA and CDR2 SQIVND (reference sequence). The CDR3 covers 13 residues. V dropped 5 bases and J dropped 8; count of bases not matched to a gene: 6. CDR3 sequence reads: CASSVVQGATQYF. As DNA, the CDR3 is TGTGCCAGTAGTGTAGTCCAGGGGGCTACGCAGTATTTT.

The rearrangement uses TRBV29-1 and TRBJ2-7, with 10 positions matching TRBD1. In germline, CDR1 is SQVTM, CDR2 ANQGSEA. This CDR3 spans 14 amino acids. The junction had 7 bases not matched to a gene; V was cut back by 6 bases and J by 2 bases. This CDR3 reads CSVTAGTGAYEQYF. The DNA of the CDR3 is TGCAGCGTAACCGCCGGGACAGGGGCCTACGAGCAGTACTTC.

This clonotype was detected many times. The chain is built from TRBV7-8 and TRBJ2-1, with D possibly TRBD2 on 5 matching bases. The germline V and J ends were trimmed by 5 bases and 9 bases, with 20 bases remaining between them. The CDR3 length is 15 residues. Germline CDR1 reads SGHVS; CDR2 reads FQNEAQ. CDR3 residues: CASSIIDYFNGEQFF. CDR3 coding DNA: TGTGCCAGCAGCATCATCGACTATTTTAATGGTGAGCAGTTCTTC.

The table lists this clonotype with many counts. The CDR3 sequence is CASQPGLATTGELFF. The DNA for the CDR3 is TGCGCCAGCCAACCGGGACTAGCGACCACCGGGGAGCTGTTTTTT. The chain joins TRBV5-1 to TRBJ2-2; TRBD2 matches at 10 bases. The CDR3 runs 15 residues. Germline V gene lookup returns CDR1 SGHRS and CDR2 YFSETQ. V shed 7 bases and J 4 bases; nucleotides not matched to a gene: 7.

In this sample, this clonotype turned up many times. The chain couples TRBV15 to TRBJ2-7, with D tentatively TRBD1 (6 bases). The CDR3 length is 14 residues. The germline V gene has CDR1 LNHNV and CDR2 YYDKDF (reference sequence). Trimming removed 3 bases from V and 6 bases from J, with 15 bases in between. The CDR3 loop reads CATSSLTGAREQYF. The CDR3 DNA is TGTGCCACCAGCAGCCTGACAGGCGCCCGCGAGCAGTACTTC. Variable domain in full (rest from reference TRBV15 and TRBJ2-7): DAMVIQNPRYQVTQFGKPVTLSCSQTLNHNVMYWYQQKSSQAPKLLFHYYDKDFNNEADTPDNFQSRRPNTSFCFLDIRSPGLGDTAMYLCATSSLTGAREQYFGPGTRLTVT.

The CDR3 loop reads CASSPGLATHEQFF. The CDR3 DNA sequence: TGTGCCAGCAGCCCCGGACTAGCGACCCATGAGCAGTTCTTC. This sequence joins TRBV12-3 or TRBV12-4 and TRBJ2-1; TRBD2 agrees at 9 bases. The CDR3 runs to 14 residues. The junction had 8 bases not matched to a gene; V was cut back by 6 bases and J by 8 bases.

This clonotype occurred many times. V is TRBV20-1 and J is TRBJ1-4; 7 bases map to TRBD1. Germline-derived CDR1 and CDR2 are DFQATT and SNEGSKA (reference sequence). The CDR3 loop spans 14 amino acids. V shed 5 bases, J shed 4 bases, and the junction held 7 bases outside the gene matches. The CDR3 sequence is CSALPRDSNEKLFF. CDR3 in DNA: TGCAGTGCTCTTCCCCGGGACAGTAATGAAAAACTGTTTTTT.